Here is one T cell receptor beta chain with its context. At one end the junction does not follow the germline gene, possibly because of a read error. The source of the sample is a study of blood T cell repertoires in COVID-19. Profiled with immunoSEQ multiplex PCR; TCRdb holds only in-frame clones, not every one. Of 380,000 or so clones listed, around 89% were seen once; the top ten hold more than 0.95%. Per the germline V gene, CDR1 is MGHDK and CDR2 is SYGVNS. The CDR3 runs to 12 residues. The sequence came from a man between 35 and 55 years old with acute or convalescent COVID-19. The chain joins TRBV25-1 to TRBJ2-7, with TRBD2 matching 7 bases. Sequencing used peripheral blood. DNA for the CDR3: TGTGCCAGCAGTGTAGCGGGCCCCCCGACGAACTTC. Encoded protein: CASSVAGPPTNF.